Presented here are 24 T cell receptor beta chains from one specimen sequenced in a study of T cell responses to AZD1222 COVID-19 vaccine. TCRdb's table, derived via immunoSEQ multiplex PCR, lists solely in-frame clones and lacks some. The sample lists 75,000 to 100,000 clones, 89% occurring once. Sample: peripheral blood, taken on day 0 of AZD1222 vaccination. The receptors here all came from an adult in good health.

The J gene is TRBJ2-3, the V gene TRBV7-9, with 7 bases matching TRBD2. The V gene end was trimmed by 5 bases and the J gene end by 1 base; junction bases not matched to a gene: 12. The CDR3 has 17 residues. Germline lookup yields CDR1 SEHNR and CDR2 FQNEAQ (reference sequence). The DNA of the CDR3 is TGTGCCAGCAGCCAAAACCGGGACTACCGAGGCACAGATACGCAGTATTTT. Amino acid sequence: CASSQNRDYRGTDTQYF. Looking up the rest from reference TRBV7-9 and TRBJ2-3 gives the full variable domain: DTGVSQNPRHKITKRGQNVTFRCDPISEHNRLYWYRQTLGQGPEFLTYFQNEAQLEKSRLLSDRFSAERPKGSFSTLEIQRTEQGDSAMYLCASSQNRDYRGTDTQYFGPGTRLTVL.

The V gene is TRBV4-1, the J gene TRBJ2-2, with D unclear. Germline V gene sequence: CDR1 MGHRA, CDR2 YSYEKL. Trimming stripped 0 bases from V and 9 bases from J, with 14 bases between. The CDR3 loop spans 15 amino acids. The CDR3 coding sequence is TGCGCCAGCAGCCAAGATATAACGATAACCAGGGAGCTGTTTTTT. Protein: CASSQDITITRELFF.

The rearrangement joins TRBV5-1 to TRBJ2-7; possibly TRBD2 for D (6 bases). The V and J ends lost 5 bases and 5 bases respectively, with 20 bases between them. From germline, CDR1 is SGHRS and CDR2 YFSETQ. CDR3 length: 15 amino acids. The CDR3 nucleotides are TGCGCCAGCAGTACGGAGGGGCCTAGGCCACACGAGCAGTACTTC. Translation: CASSTEGPRPHEQYF.

Here the CDR3 DNA reads TGTGCCAGCAGCTTAGAGGGACAGGGTCGGTCACCCCTCCACTTT. This translates into CASSLEGQGRSPLHF. This sequence joins TRBV7-9 and TRBJ1-6; 9 nucleotides match TRBD1. The CDR3 is 15 amino acids. Trimming at V came to 1 base and at J to 10 bases, leaving 5 bases not matched to a gene. Per the germline V gene, CDR1 is SEHNR and CDR2 is FQNEAQ (reference sequence).

The chain employs TRBV7-3 and TRBJ1-1; no clear D gene. CDR1 and CDR2 from the germline V gene are SGHTA and FQGTGA. V lost 1 base, J lost 3 bases, and 6 bases lay in between. The CDR3 has 13 amino acids. CDR3 nucleotide sequence: TGTGCCAGCAGCTTAAACTACTACACTGAAGCTTTCTTT. Amino acid sequence: CASSLNYYTEAFF.

The chain recombines TRBV6-5 with TRBJ1-2; 7 bases agree with TRBD1. V shed 5 bases, J shed 5 bases, and the junction held 2 bases outside the gene matches. Germline assignment: CDR1 MNHEY and CDR2 SVGAGI. The CDR3 loop spans 12 amino acids. The CDR3 DNA sequence: TGTGCCAGCAGTCGACAGGGTTATGGCTACACCTTC. Amino acids: CASSRQGYGYTF.

The chain uses TRBV5-1 and TRBJ1-2; a possible D gene is TRBD1 (5 bases). The germline V gene has CDR1 SGHRS and CDR2 YFSETQ. Trimming removed 0 bases at V and 4 bases at J, with 10 bases between. The CDR3 extends over 14 amino acids. Here the CDR3 DNA reads TGCGCCAGCAGCTTGGTCACAGGCCCCTATGGCTACACCTTC. It is translated as CASSLVTGPYGYTF.

This clone showed up just a few times. The gene calls are TRBV7-2 and TRBJ1-2, with 7 nucleotides matching TRBD1. This CDR3 is 13 amino acids long. J was trimmed by 14 bases and V by 1 base; bases with no gene match: 10. Germline V lookup: CDR1 SGHTA, CDR2 FQGNSA. This chain's CDR3 is CASSLERVQGKTF. DNA for the CDR3: TGTGCCAGCAGCTTAGAGCGGGTACAGGGGAAGACCTTC.

V usage is TRBV20-1 and J usage is TRBJ1-1; D is unclear. Per germline, CDR1 DFQATT and CDR2 SNEGSKA (reference sequence). The CDR3 extends over 10 amino acids. V lost 4 bases to trimming and J lost 10 bases, with 10 bases between them. CDR3 DNA: TGCAGTGCTATAGGTGACATAGCTTTCTTT. Translation gives CSAIGDIAFF.

The chain employs TRBV12-3 or TRBV12-4 and TRBJ2-7; D is uncertain. This CDR3 is 13 amino acids long. Trimming stripped 5 bases from V and 2 bases from J, with 10 bases between. CDR3 in amino acids: CASSEDDAYEQYF. CDR3 nucleotides: TGTGCCAGCAGTGAGGACGATGCCTACGAGCAGTACTTC.

The chain is built from TRBV5-1 and TRBJ1-2, with 7 bases aligning to TRBD1. This CDR3 contains 14 residues. The V gene's germline CDR1 is SGHRS and CDR2 YFSETQ. V gave up 4 bases and J gave up 5 bases; unmatched junction bases: 8. For the CDR3, the DNA is TGCGCCAGCAGCCGTCCCGGGACAGAATATGGCTACACCTTC. As protein: CASSRPGTEYGYTF.

V is TRBV7-9 and J is TRBJ2-7, with TRBD1 matching over 9 bases. CDR1 and CDR2 (germline): SEHNR, FQNEAQ (reference sequence). Trimming cost V 1 base and J 4 bases; bases outside gene matches: 17. The CDR3 runs 19 residues. CDR3 sequence: CASSLVGTGPYILIYEQYF. The CDR3 nucleotides read TGTGCCAGCAGCTTAGTCGGGACAGGGCCTTACATTCTTATATACGAGCAGTACTTC.

The V gene is TRBV19, the J gene TRBJ1-1, with 9 positions matching TRBD1. V lost 7 bases, J lost 1 base, and 10 bases stayed unmatched. The CDR3 has 16 residues. Germline V gives CDR1 LNHDA, CDR2 SQIVND (reference sequence). CDR3 sequence (DNA): TGTGCCAGTAATTCCGGGACAGGGTATAGGAACACTGAAGCTTTCTTT. It encodes CASNSGTGYRNTEAFF.

This chain links TRBV30 with TRBJ1-3; D gene uncertain. Trimming removed 2 bases at V and 10 bases at J, with 12 bases between. CDR1 GTSNPN and CDR2 SVGIG come from the germline V gene (reference sequence). This CDR3 contains 12 residues. In nucleotides, the CDR3 is TGTGCCTGGAGTCTAATTCCGGGGACCATATATTTT. Amino acids: CAWSLIPGTIYF. The full variable domain, its missing parts supplied by reference TRBV30 and TRBJ1-3, is SQTIHQWPATLVQPVGSPLSLECTVEGTSNPNLYWYRQAAGRGLQLLFYSVGIGQISSEVPQNLSASRPQDRQFILSSKKLLLSDSGFYLCAWSLIPGTIYFGEGSWLTVV.

This chain connects TRBV12-5 to TRBJ2-5; 10 positions match TRBD1. V lost 4 bases and J lost 2; bases outside the gene matches: 4. CDR3 length: 15 residues. Germline CDR1 is LGHNT and CDR2 is FRNRAP. The CDR3 sequence is CASGSGTGVQETQYF. As DNA, the CDR3 is TGTGCTAGTGGTTCCGGGACAGGGGTACAAGAGACCCAGTACTTC. The variable domain in full, completed from reference TRBV12-5 and TRBJ2-5, reads DARVTQTPRHKVTEMGQEVTMRCQPILGHNTVFWYRQTMMQGLELLAYFRNRAPLDDSGMPKDRFSAEMPDATLATLKIQPSEPRDSAVYFCASGSGTGVQETQYFGPGTRLLVL.

The J gene is TRBJ1-1, the V gene TRBV6-1, with D possibly TRBD1 on 6 matching bases. The germline gives CDR1 MNHNS, CDR2 SASEGT. The CDR3 has 14 amino acids. V lost 3 bases and J 5 bases, leaving 13 bases between the germline ends. CDR3 sequence (DNA): TGTGCCAGCAGTGAGAGACAGGTGGGGACTGAAGCTTTCTTT. Protein sequence: CASSERQVGTEAFF.

V gene TRBV5-1 combines with J gene TRBJ1-2; 11 nucleotides match TRBD1. J gave up 7 bases and V 0 bases, and 11 bases lay outside the gene matches. The CDR3 loop spans 17 amino acids. Germline V lookup: CDR1 SGHRS, CDR2 YFSETQ. Here the CDR3 reads CASSLAGIRTGGSGYTF. The CDR3, as DNA: TGCGCCAGCAGCTTGGCCGGAATTAGGACAGGGGGCAGTGGCTACACCTTC.

The chain carries TRBV6-4 and TRBJ2-1, with TRBD2 as a possible D gene (5 bases). Germline values: CDR1 MRHNA, CDR2 SNTAGT. The CDR3 loop spans 15 amino acids. Between the trimmed V and J ends, which lost 9 bases and 2 bases, there was a span of 17 bases. The CDR3, as DNA: TGTGCCAGTAAGAGGGAAGACGGCGCCTACAATGAGCAGTTCTTC. Translated: CASKREDGAYNEQFF.

This chain joins TRBV20-1 and TRBJ1-3; D not certain. With 6 bases removed from V and 1 base from J, the gap between germline ends came to 4 bases. Germline CDR1 is DFQATT and CDR2 is SNEGSKA (reference sequence). The CDR3 sequence is 11 residues long. CDR3 region: CSAGSGNTIYF. CDR3 nucleotides: TGCAGTGCAGGGTCTGGAAACACCATATATTTT.

The V and J genes are TRBV12-3 or TRBV12-4 and TRBJ1-1; no clear D gene. This CDR3 has 12 residues. The ends were cut back, 4 bases at V and 8 bases at J, with 11 bases in the middle. This chain's CDR3 is CASSSEAEEAFF. The CDR3 bases are TGTGCCAGCAGTTCGGAGGCGGAAGAAGCTTTCTTT.

The rearrangement joins TRBV5-4 to TRBJ2-7; 7 nucleotides line up with TRBD1. V lost 4 bases to trimming and J lost 2 bases; unmatched junction nucleotides: 12. CDR3 length equals 16 residues. Germline V lookup: CDR1 SGHNT, CDR2 YYREEE (reference sequence). CDR3 sequence (DNA): TGTGCCAGCAGCCCTCCAGGACAGGATCCAACCTACGAGCAGTACTTC. Translating it yields CASSPPGQDPTYEQYF.

V usage is TRBV6-2 or TRBV6-3 and J usage is TRBJ1-6, with a possible D match to TRBD1 (5 bases). The ends were cut back, 0 bases at V and 7 bases at J, with 10 bases in the middle. This CDR3 region has 15 residues. Looked up from germline, CDR1 is MNHEY and CDR2 is SVGEGT. As DNA, the CDR3 is TGTGCCAGCAGTTACTCGGACATGCCGAATTCACCCCTCCACTTT. It is translated as CASSYSDMPNSPLHF.

V is TRBV6-5 and J is TRBJ2-1, with a tentative D call TRBD2 (6 bases). Between the trimmed V and J ends, which lost 3 bases and 3 bases, there was a span of 12 bases. Germline lookup yields CDR1 MNHEY and CDR2 SVGAGI. This CDR3 spans 15 amino acids. CDR3 sequence reads: CASSYVPGLYNEQFF. The CDR3 nucleotides are TGTGCCAGCAGTTATGTCCCGGGACTCTACAATGAGCAGTTCTTC.

The CDR3 sequence: CASSRDGGYYGYTF. In DNA form, the CDR3 reads TGTGCCAGCAGCAGGGATGGGGGATACTATGGCTACACCTTC. V and J are TRBV7-8 and TRBJ1-2; the D gene is possibly TRBD1 (5 bases). The CDR3 runs to 14 residues. The V end lost 5 bases, the J end lost 3 bases, and 13 bases lay between the germline ends. The germline gives CDR1 SGHVS, CDR2 FQNEAQ.